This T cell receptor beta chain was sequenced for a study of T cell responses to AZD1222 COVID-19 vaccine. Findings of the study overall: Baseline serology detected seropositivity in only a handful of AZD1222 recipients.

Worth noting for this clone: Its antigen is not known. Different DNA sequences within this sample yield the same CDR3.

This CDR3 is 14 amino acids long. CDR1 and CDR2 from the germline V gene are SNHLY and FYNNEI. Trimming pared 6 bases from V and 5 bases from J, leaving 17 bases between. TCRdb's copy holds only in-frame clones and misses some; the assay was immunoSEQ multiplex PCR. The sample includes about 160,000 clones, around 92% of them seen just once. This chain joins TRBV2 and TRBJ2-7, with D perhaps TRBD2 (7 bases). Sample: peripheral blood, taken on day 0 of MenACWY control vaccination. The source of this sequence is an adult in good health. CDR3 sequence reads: CASRGGGGRDEQYF. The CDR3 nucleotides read TGTGCCAGCAGGGGGGGAGGGGGGAGAGACGAGCAGTACTTC.